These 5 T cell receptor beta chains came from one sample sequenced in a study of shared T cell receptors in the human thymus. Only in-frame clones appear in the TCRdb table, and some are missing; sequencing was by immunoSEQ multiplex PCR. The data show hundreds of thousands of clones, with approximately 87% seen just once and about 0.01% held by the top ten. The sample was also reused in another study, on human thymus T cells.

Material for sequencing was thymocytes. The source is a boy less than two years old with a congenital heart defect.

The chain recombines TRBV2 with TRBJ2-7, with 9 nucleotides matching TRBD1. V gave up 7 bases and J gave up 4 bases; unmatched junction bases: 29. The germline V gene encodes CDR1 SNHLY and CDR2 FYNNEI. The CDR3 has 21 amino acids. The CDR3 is CASKPGTGIMVGRESIYEQYF. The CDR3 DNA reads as TGTGCCAGCAAGCCCGGGACAGGGATCATGGTAGGGCGGGAGAGTATTTACGAGCAGTACTTC. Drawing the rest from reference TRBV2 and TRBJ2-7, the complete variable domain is EPEVTQTPSHQVTQMGQEVILRCVPISNHLYFYWYRQILGQKVEFLVSFYNNEISEKSEIFDDQFSVERPDGSNFTLKIRSTKLEDSAMYFCASKPGTGIMVGRESIYEQYFGPGTRLTVT.

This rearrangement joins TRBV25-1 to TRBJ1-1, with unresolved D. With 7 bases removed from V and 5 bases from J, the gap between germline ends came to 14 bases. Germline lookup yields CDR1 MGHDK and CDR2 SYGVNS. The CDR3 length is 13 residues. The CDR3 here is CASNPRGGTEAFF. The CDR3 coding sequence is TGTGCCAGCAACCCCCGGGGAGGGACTGAAGCTTTCTTT.

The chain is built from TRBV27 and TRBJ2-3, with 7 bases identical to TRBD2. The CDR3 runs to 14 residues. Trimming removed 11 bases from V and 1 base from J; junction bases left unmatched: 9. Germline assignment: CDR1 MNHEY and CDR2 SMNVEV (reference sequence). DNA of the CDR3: TGTGCCGCGGCCCCGCGGGAGTGCACAGATACGCAGTATTTT. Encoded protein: CAAAPRECTDTQYF.

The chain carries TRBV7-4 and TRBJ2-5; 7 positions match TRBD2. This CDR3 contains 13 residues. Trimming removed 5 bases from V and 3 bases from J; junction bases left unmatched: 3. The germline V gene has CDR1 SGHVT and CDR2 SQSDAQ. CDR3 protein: CASSRRGEETQYF. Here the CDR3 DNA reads TGTGCCAGCAGCCGCCGGGGGGAAGAGACCCAGTACTTC.

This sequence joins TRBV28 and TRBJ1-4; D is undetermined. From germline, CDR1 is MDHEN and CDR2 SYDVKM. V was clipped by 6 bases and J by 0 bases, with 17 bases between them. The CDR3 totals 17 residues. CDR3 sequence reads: CASSYRTVSATNEKLFF. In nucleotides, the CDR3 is TGTGCCAGCAGCTATCGCACAGTCAGTGCAACTAATGAAAAACTGTTTTTT.